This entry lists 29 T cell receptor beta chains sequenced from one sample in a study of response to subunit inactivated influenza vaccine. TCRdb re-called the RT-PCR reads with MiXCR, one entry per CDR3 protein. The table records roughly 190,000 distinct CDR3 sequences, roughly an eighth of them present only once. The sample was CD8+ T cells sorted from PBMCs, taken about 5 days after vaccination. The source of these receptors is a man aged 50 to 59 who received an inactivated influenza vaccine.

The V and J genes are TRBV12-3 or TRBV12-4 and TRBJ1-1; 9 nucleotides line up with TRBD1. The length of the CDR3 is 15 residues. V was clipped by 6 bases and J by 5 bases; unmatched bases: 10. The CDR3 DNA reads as TGTGCCAGCAGGCCCGGACAGGGGCTGGGAACTGAAGCTTTCTTT. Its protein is CASRPGQGLGTEAFF.

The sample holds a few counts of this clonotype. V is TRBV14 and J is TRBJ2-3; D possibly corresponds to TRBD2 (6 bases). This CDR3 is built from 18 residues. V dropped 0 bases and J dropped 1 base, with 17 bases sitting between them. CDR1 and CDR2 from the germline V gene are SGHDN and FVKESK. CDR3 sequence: CASSQDSFGTLGTDTQYF. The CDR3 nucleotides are TGTGCCAGCAGCCAAGATTCTTTCGGGACTCTGGGCACAGATACGCAGTATTTT.

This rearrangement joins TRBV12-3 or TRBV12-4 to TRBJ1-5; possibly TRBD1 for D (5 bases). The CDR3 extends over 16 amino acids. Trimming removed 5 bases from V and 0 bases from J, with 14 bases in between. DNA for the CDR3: TGTGCCAGCAGTAAAACCGGGGCAGATAGCAATCAGCCCCAGCATTTT. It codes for CASSKTGADSNQPQHF.

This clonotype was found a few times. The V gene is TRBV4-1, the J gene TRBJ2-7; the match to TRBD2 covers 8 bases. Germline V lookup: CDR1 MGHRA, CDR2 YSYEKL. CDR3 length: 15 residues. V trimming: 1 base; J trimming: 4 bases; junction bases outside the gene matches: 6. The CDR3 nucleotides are TGCGCCAGCAGCCAAGTCGGGGGGGCCTTATACGAGCAGTACTTC. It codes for CASSQVGGALYEQYF.

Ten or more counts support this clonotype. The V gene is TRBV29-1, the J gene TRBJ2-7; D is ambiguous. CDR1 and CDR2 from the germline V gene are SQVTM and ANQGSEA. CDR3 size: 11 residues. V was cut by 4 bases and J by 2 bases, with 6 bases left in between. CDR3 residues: CSVVTPYEQYF. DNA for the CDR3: TGCAGCGTTGTCACCCCCTACGAGCAGTACTTC.

The CDR3 nucleotides read TGCGCCAGCAGCCTGGGGGTGTTCTACGAGCAGTACTTC. Amino acid sequence: CASSLGVFYEQYF. V gene TRBV5-1 combines with J gene TRBJ2-7, with D perhaps given as TRBD1 or TRBD2 (5 bases each). The length of the CDR3 is 13 residues. CDR1 and CDR2 from the germline V gene are SGHRS and YFSETQ. Trimming left V 4 bases short and J 3 bases short, with 11 bases between.

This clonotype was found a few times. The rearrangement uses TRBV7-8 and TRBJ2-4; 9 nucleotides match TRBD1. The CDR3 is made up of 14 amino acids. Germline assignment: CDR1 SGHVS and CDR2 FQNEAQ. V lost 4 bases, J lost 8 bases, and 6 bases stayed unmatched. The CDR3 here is CASSYGQGMYIQYF. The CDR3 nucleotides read TGTGCCAGCAGCTACGGACAGGGGATGTACATTCAGTACTTC.

CDR3 nucleotides: TGTTCCGTTGAGGGGACCTACAATGAGCAGTTCTTC. Amino acid sequence: CSVEGTYNEQFF. The chain recombines TRBV28 with TRBJ2-1, with D perhaps TRBD1 or TRBD2 (5 bases each). CDR1 and CDR2 from the germline V gene are MDHEN and SYDVKM. The CDR3 runs to 12 residues.

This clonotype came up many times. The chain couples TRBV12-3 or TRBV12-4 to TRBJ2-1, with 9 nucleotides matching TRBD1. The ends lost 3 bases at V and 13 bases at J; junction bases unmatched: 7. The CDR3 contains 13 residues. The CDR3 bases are TGTGCCAGCAGTTTTACAGGGGGCGTTAGTCAGTTCTTC. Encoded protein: CASSFTGGVSQFF.

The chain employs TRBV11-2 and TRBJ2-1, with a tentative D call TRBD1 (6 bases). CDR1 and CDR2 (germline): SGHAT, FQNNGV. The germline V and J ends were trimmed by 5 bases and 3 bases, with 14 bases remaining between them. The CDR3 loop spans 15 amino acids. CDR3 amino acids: CASSPKTGDYNEQFF. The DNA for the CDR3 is TGTGCCAGCAGCCCCAAGACAGGAGACTACAATGAGCAGTTCTTC.

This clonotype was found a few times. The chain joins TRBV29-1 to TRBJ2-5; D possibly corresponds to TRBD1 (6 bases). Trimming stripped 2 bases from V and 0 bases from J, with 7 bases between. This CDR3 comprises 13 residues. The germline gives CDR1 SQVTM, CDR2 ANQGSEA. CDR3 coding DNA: TGCAGCGTTGAAAGGGACAACCAAGAGACCCAGTACTTC. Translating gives CSVERDNQETQYF.

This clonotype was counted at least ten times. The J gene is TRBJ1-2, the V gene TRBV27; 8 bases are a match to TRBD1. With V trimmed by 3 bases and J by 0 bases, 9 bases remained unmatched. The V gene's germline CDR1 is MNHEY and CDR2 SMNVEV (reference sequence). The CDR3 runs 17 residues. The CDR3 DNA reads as TGTGCCAGCAGTTTCCGGGGGCAGGGGGCTACTAACTATGGCTACACCTTC. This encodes CASSFRGQGATNYGYTF.

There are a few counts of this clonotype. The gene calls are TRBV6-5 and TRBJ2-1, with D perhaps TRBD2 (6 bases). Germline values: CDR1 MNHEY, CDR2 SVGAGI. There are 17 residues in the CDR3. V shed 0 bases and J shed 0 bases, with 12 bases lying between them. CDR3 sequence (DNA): TGTGCCAGCAGTTACTCGTGGGTGGGGGGCTCCTACAATGAGCAGTTCTTC. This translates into CASSYSWVGGSYNEQFF.

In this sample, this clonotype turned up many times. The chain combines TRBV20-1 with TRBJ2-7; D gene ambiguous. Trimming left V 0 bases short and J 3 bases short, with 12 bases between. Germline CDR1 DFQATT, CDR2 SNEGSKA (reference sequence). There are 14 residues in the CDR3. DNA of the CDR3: TGCAGTGCTAGAGATCTCCGTGGCCTCTACGAGCAGTACTTC. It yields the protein CSARDLRGLYEQYF.

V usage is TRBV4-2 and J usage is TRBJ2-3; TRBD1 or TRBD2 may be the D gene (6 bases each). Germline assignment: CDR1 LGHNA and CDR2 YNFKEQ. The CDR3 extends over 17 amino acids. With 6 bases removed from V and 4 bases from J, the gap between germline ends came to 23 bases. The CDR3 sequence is CASRERKGGAGSDTQYF. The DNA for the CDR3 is TGTGCCAGCAGGGAAAGGAAGGGGGGCGCGGGTTCAGATACGCAGTATTTT.

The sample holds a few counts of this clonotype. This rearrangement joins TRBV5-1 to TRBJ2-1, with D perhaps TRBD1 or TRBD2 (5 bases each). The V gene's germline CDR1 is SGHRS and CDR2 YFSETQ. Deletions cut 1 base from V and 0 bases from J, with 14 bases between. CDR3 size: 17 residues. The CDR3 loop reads CASSLTGTPSSYNEQFF. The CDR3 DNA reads TGCGCCAGCAGCTTGACCGGGACGCCTAGCTCCTACAATGAGCAGTTCTTC.

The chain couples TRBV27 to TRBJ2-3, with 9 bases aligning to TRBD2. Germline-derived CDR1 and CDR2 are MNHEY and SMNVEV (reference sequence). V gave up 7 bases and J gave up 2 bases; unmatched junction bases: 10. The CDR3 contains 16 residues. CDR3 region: CASTPFSGSATDTQYF. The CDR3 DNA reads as TGTGCCAGCACTCCTTTTAGCGGGAGTGCCACAGATACGCAGTATTTT.

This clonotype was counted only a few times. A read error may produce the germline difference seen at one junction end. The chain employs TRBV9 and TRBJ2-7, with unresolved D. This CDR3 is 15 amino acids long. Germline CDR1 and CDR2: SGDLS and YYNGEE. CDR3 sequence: CATSPSASSSYEQYF. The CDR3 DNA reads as TGTGCCACCAGCCCCTCCGCTTCGAGCTCCTACGAGCAGTACTTC.

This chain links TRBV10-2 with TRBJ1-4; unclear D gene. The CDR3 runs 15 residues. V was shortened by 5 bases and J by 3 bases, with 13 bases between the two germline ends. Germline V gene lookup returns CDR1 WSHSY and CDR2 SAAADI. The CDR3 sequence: CASSTGEGPNEKLFF. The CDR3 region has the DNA TGCGCCAGCAGTACCGGTGAGGGTCCTAATGAAAAACTGTTTTTT.

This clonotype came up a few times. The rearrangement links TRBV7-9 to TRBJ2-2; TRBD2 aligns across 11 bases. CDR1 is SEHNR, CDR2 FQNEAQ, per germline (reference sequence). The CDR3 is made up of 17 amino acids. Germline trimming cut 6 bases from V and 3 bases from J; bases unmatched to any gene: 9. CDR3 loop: CASSPSTSGGYTGELFF. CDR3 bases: TGTGCCAGCAGTCCGAGTACTAGCGGGGGATACACCGGGGAGCTGTTTTTT.

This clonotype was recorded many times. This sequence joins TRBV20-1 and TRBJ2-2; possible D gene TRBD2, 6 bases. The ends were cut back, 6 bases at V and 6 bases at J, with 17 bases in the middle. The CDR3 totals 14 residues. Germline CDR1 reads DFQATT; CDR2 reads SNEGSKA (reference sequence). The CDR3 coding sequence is TGCAGTGCCCCCCAACTAGCCGGGGCCGGGGAGCTGTTTTTT. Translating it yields CSAPQLAGAGELFF.

Here the CDR3 DNA reads TGTGCCAGCAGTTACTCAAAGGACACCCCGATTGGGGGCTACACCTTC. It yields the protein CASSYSKDTPIGGYTF. The chain uses TRBV6-5 and TRBJ1-2; D is perhaps TRBD1 (5 bases). The germline V gene has CDR1 MNHEY and CDR2 SVGAGI. The CDR3 is 16 residues long. V was cut by 0 bases and J by 8 bases, with 19 bases left in between.

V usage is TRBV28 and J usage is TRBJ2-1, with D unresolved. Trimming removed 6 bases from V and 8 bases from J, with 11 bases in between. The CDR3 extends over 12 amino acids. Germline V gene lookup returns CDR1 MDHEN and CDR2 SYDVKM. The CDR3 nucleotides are TGTGCCAGCAGCCTAAGGGTCCATGAGCAGTTCTTC. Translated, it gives CASSLRVHEQFF.

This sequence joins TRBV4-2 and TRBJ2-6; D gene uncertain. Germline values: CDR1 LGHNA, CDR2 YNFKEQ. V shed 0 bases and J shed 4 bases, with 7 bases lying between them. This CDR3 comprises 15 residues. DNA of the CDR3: TGTGCCAGCAGCCAAGAGGTGTCCGGGGCCAACGTCCTGACTTTC. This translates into CASSQEVSGANVLTF.

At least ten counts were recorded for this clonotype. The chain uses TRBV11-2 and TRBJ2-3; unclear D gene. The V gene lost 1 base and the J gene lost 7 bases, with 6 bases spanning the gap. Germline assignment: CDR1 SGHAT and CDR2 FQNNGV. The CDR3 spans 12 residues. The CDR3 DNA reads TGTGCCAGCAGCTTAGTTCCGAATACGCAGTATTTT. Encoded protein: CASSLVPNTQYF.

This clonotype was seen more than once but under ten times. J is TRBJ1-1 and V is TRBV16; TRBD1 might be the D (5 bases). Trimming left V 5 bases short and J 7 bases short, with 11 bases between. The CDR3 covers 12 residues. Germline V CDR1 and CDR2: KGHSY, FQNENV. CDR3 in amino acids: CASSSPGGEAFF. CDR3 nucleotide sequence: TGTGCCAGCAGCTCCCCGGGGGGTGAAGCTTTCTTT. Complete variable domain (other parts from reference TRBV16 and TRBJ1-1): GEEVAQTPKHLVRGEGQKAKLYCAPIKGHSYVFWYQQVLKNEFKFLISFQNENVFDETGMPKERFSAKCLPNSPCSLEIQATKLEDSAVYFCASSSPGGEAFFGQGTRLTVV.

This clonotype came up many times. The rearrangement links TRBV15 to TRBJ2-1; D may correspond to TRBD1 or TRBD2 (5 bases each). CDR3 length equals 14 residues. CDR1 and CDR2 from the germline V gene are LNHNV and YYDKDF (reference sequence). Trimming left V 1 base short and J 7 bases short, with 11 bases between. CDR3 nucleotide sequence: TGTGCCACCAGCAGAGTGGGGGAGAGGAATGAGCAGTTCTTC. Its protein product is CATSRVGERNEQFF.

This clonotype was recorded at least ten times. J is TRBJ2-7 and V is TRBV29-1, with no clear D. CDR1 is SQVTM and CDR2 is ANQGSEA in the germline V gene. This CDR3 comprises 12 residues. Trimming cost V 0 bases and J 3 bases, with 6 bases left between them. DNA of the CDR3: TGCAGCGTTGAAGATCGAGTCTACGAGCAGTACTTC. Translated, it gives CSVEDRVYEQYF.

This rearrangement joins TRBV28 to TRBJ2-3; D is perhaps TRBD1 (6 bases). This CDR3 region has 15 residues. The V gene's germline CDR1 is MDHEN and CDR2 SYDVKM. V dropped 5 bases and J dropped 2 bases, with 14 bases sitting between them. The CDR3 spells CASSPRQEDTDTQYF. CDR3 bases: TGTGCCAGCAGTCCCAGACAGGAGGACACAGATACGCAGTATTTT.